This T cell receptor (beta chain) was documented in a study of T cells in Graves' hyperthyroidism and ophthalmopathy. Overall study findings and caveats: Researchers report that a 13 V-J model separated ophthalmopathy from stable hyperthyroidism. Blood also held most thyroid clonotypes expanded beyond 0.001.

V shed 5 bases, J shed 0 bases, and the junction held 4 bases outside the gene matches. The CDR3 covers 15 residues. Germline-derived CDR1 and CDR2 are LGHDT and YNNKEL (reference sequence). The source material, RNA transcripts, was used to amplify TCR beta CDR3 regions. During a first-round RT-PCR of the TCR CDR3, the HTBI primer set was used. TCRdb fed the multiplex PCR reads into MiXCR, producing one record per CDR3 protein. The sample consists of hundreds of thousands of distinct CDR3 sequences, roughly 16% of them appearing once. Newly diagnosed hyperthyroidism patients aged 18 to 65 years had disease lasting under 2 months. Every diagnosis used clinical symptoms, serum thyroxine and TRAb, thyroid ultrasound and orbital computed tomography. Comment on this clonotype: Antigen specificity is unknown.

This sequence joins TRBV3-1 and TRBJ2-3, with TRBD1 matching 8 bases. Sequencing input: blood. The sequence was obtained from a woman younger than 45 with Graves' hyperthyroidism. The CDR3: CASSTGQASTDTQYF. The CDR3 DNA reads TGTGCCAGCAGCACGGGACAGGCAAGCACAGATACGCAGTATTTT.